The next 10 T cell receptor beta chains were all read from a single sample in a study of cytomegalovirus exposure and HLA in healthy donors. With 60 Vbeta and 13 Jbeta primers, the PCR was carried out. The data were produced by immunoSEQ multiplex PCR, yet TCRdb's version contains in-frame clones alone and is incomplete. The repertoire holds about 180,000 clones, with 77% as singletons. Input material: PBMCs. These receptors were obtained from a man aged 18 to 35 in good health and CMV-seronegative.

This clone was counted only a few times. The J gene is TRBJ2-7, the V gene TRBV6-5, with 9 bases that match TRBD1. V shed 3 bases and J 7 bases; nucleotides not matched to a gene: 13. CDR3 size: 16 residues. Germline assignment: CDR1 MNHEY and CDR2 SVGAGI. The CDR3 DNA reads TGTGCCAGCAGTTATTGGACCGGGACAGGGAAGGGAGAGCAGTACTTC. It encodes CASSYWTGTGKGEQYF.

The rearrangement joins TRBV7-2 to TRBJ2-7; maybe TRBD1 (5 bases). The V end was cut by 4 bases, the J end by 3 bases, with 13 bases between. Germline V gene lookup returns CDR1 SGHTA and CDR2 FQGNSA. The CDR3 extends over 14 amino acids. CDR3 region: CASSYDTGYYEQYF. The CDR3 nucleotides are TGTGCCAGCAGCTATGACACAGGTTACTACGAGCAGTACTTC.

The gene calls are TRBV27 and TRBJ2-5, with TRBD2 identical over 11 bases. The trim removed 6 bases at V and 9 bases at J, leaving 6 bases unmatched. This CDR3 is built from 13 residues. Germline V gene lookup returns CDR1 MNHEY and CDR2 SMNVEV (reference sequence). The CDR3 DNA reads TGTGCCAGCAGCAGTAGCGGGAGGGCCCCCCAGTACTTC. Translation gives CASSSSGRAPQYF.

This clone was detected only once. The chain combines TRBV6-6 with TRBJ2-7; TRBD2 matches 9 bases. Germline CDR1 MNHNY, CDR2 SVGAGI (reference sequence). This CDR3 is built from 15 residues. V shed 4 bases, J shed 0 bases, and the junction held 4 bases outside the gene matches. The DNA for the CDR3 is TGTGCCAGCAGTTTCGTTAGCGGGAGCTCCTACGAGCAGTACTTC. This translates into CASSFVSGSSYEQYF.

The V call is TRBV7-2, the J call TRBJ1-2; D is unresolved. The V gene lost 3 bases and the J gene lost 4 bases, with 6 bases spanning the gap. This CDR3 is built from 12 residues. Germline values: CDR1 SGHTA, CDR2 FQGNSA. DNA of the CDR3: TGTGCCAGCAGCTTCCTAACCTATGGCTACACCTTC. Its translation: CASSFLTYGYTF.

The CDR3 sequence is CASSEIGQGEVTEAFF. CDR3 bases: TGCGCCAGCAGTGAAATAGGACAGGGTGAGGTTACTGAAGCTTTCTTT. The chain is built from TRBV10-1 and TRBJ1-1; TRBD1 aligns across 8 bases. Germline V gene data show CDR1 as WNHNN and CDR2 as SYGVQD (reference sequence). The CDR3 sequence is 16 residues long. V lost 3 bases, J lost 5 bases, and 11 bases stayed unmatched.

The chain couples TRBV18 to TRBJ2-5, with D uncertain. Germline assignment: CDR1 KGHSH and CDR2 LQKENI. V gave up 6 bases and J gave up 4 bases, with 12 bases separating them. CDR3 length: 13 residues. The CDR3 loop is CASSSRLSETQYF. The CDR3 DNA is TGTGCCAGCTCGTCACGGTTGTCAGAGACCCAGTACTTC. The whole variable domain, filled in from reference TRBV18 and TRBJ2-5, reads NAGVMQNPRHLVRRRGQEARLRCSPMKGHSHVYWYRQLPEEGLKFMVYLQKENIIDESGMPKERFSAEFPKEGPSILRIQQVVRGDSAAYFCASSSRLSETQYFGPGTRLLVL.

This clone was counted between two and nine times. CDR3 sequence reads: CATMNPGLEDEQFF. CDR3 bases: TGTGCCACCATGAATCCGGGACTAGAGGATGAGCAGTTCTTC. The chain joins TRBV10-3 to TRBJ2-1; 8 bases agree with TRBD2. Trimming at V came to 10 bases and at J to 8 bases, leaving 13 bases not matched to a gene. Germline assignment: CDR1 ENHRY and CDR2 SYGVKD. This CDR3 has 14 amino acids.

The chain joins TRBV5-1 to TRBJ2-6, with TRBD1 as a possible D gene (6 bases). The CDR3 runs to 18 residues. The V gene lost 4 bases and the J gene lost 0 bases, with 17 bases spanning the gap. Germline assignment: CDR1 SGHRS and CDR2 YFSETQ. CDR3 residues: CASSPSGTSLSGANVLTF. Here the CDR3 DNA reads TGCGCCAGCAGCCCATCCGGGACATCCCTCTCTGGGGCCAACGTCCTGACTTTC. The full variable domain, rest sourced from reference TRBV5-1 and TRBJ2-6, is KAGVTQTPRYLIKTRGQQVTLSCSPISGHRSVSWYQQTPGQGLQFLFEYFSETQRNKGNFPGRFSGRQFSNSRSEMNVSTLELGDSALYLCASSPSGTSLSGANVLTFGAGSRLTVL.

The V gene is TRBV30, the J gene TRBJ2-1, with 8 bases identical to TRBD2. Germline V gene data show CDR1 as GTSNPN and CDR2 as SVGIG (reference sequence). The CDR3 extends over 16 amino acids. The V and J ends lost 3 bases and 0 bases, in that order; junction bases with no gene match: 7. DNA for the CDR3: TGTGCCTGGAGAAAAGCGGGGGTTAGCTCCTACAATGAGCAGTTCTTC. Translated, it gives CAWRKAGVSSYNEQFF.